The clone carrying this TCR beta chain was observed a handful of times. The antigen remains undetermined. The data are from a study of T cell repertoires in cytomegalovirus infection. Overall study: From public TCR beta signatures came an indication of both CMV infection and matching HLA type. Study conclusions and caveats: Summed frequency of shared TCR beta families picked out CMV carriers who also had the relevant HLA. Predominance within the ex vivo response was attributable to HLA-C-restricted CMV-specific TCR beta clonotypes.

The V and J ends lost 0 bases and 2 bases, in that order; junction bases with no gene match: 11. The CDR3 spans 17 residues. Per the germline V gene, CDR1 is DFQATT and CDR2 is SNEGSKA (reference sequence). TCRdb re-called the reads through MiXCR, storing one row per CDR3 protein. This sample has 400,000 or so distinct CDR3 sequences, with over 15% found just once. This sequence originates from a human donor in good health (CMV status not recorded). Some clones in this sample may be carry-over from other donors' samples. The specimen sequenced was PBMCs. The J gene is TRBJ2-7, the V gene TRBV20-1; 9 nucleotides agree with TRBD1. CDR3 nucleotides: TGCAGTGCTAGAGATACTGGGACAGGGCGTTGGCCCTACGAGCAGTACTTC. Its protein product is CSARDTGTGRWPYEQYF.